A selection of T cell receptor beta chains follows, all from one sample in a study of blood T cell repertoires in COVID-19. Libraries were prepared by immunoSEQ multiplex PCR; TCRdb keeps only in-frame clonotypes and omits some of them. The sample contains roughly 41,000 clones, around 86% of which appear only once. The specimen sequenced was peripheral blood. The source is a human donor in a cohort sampled during active COVID-19. Both conserved end residues are part of each CDR3. Fields, in order: D gene, V gene, J gene, clone size, CDR3 length, CDR3 DNA, CDR3 protein. A D gene is named only where the DNA matches it firmly. Clone size appears in some rows only: once, few, many, or a class for an expanded clone.

D: TRBD1; V: TRBV9; J: TRBJ1-1; size: -; length: 13; DNA: TGTGCCAGCAGCGCAGGGGGTGGCACTGAAGCTTTCTTT; CDR3: CASSAGGGTEAFF
D: -; V: TRBV18; J: TRBJ1-1; size: -; length: 13; DNA: TGTGCCAGCTCACCCGACTGGTACACTGAAGCTTTCTTT; CDR3: CASSPDWYTEAFF
D: -; V: TRBV5-1; J: TRBJ1-4; size: -; length: 15; DNA: TGCGCCAGCAGCTTGGAGGCCCCCACTAGGGAAAAACTGTTTTTT; CDR3: CASSLEAPTREKLFF
D: -; V: TRBV6-6; J: TRBJ1-1; size: -; length: 14; DNA: TGTGCCAGCAGTCACACTGCGGAGGGGACTGAAGCTTTCTTT; CDR3: CASSHTAEGTEAFF
D: TRBD1; V: TRBV28; J: TRBJ2-7; size: -; length: 15; DNA: TGTGCCAGCAGTCCCCGGGACAGGGGGCCCTACGAGCAGTACTTC; CDR3: CASSPRDRGPYEQYF
D: -; V: TRBV7-2; J: TRBJ2-7; size: -; length: 14; DNA: TGTGCCAGCAGCTTATCCGGGTTGGGGGGCGAGCAGTACTTC; CDR3: CASSLSGLGGEQYF
D: -; V: TRBV2; J: TRBJ1-5; size: -; length: 13; DNA: TGTGCCAGCAGCGGGGGGCTCTTTCAGCCCCAGCATTTT; CDR3: CASSGGLFQPQHF
D: TRBD2; V: TRBV5-1; J: TRBJ2-1; size: few; length: 14; DNA: TGCGCCAGCAGCTTGTATGGTGCTAGCGGTGAGCAGTTCTTC; CDR3: CASSLYGASGEQFF
D: -; V: TRBV5-4; J: TRBJ2-5; size: -; length: 14; DNA: TGTGCCAGCAGCTCGCGGGGTTTCCAAGAGACCCAGTACTTC; CDR3: CASSSRGFQETQYF
D: -; V: TRBV14; J: TRBJ2-2; size: -; length: 16; DNA: TGTGCCAGCAGCCAAGTTTACGGGAAAGGCACCGGGGAGCTGTTTTTT; CDR3: CASSQVYGKGTGELFF
D: TRBD2; V: TRBV6-6; J: TRBJ2-7; size: -; length: 14; DNA: TGTGCCAGCACCCCAGCGGGGGACTCCTACGAGCAGTACTTC; CDR3: CASTPAGDSYEQYF
D: TRBD2; V: TRBV6-5; J: TRBJ2-7; size: -; length: 15; DNA: TGTGCCAGCAGTTACAAGAGCGGGGGTTCCTACGAGCAGTACTTC; CDR3: CASSYKSGGSYEQYF
D: -; V: TRBV5-6; J: TRBJ1-4; size: -; length: 14; DNA: TGTGCCAGCAGCTTAAACAATCGCGGGGAAAAACTGTTTTTT; CDR3: CASSLNNRGEKLFF
D: -; V: TRBV27; J: TRBJ1-6; size: -; length: 15; DNA: TGTGCCAGCAGTTCCCACTTGGACTGGGAGTCACCCCTCCACTTT; CDR3: CASSSHLDWESPLHF
D: TRBD1; V: TRBV19; J: TRBJ1-1; size: -; length: 12; DNA: TGTGCCAGTGGGGACAGGGGGCCTGAAGCTTTCTTT; CDR3: CASGDRGPEAFF
D: -; V: TRBV27; J: TRBJ1-1; size: -; length: 14; DNA: TGTGCCAGCAGTTTAATGGCCAGTTCCACTGAAGCTTTCTTT; CDR3: CASSLMASSTEAFF
D: TRBD1; V: TRBV27; J: TRBJ1-2; size: -; length: 16; DNA: TGTGCCAGCAGTCCATCCACGGGACAGGGTGGCTATGGCTACACCTTC; CDR3: CASSPSTGQGGYGYTF